Presented here are 10 T cell receptor beta chains from one specimen sequenced in a study of chemoradiotherapy in HPV16-positive cancers. Assay used: immunoSEQ multiplex PCR; TCRdb lists only in-frame clones, some missing. The data hold under 85,000 clones, with 88% observed a single time. This specimen was blood, taken from a patient who underwent chemoradiotherapy. The receptors were gathered from a human donor with HPV-associated anogenital cancer.

This rearrangement joins TRBV7-9 to TRBJ1-1; D is undetermined. V lost 2 bases to trimming and J lost 6 bases, with 13 bases between them. This CDR3 comprises 14 residues. Per germline, CDR1 SEHNR and CDR2 FQNEAQ (reference sequence). The CDR3 is CASSLLGWSAEAFF. The CDR3 DNA follows: TGTGCCAGCAGCTTACTTGGGTGGAGCGCTGAAGCTTTCTTT.

Of note for this clone: One junction end does not reproduce the germline sequence, and a read error may be involved. The chain is built from TRBV6-1 and TRBJ2-7, with a possible D match to TRBD1 (5 bases). The CDR3 contains 14 residues. Germline V lookup: CDR1 MNHNS, CDR2 SASEGT. The CDR3 is CAGSVAGNSYEQYF. DNA of the CDR3: TGTGCCGGCAGCGTAGCAGGGAACTCCTACGAGCAGTACTTC.

The chain joins TRBV18 to TRBJ1-2; a possible D gene is TRBD1 (6 bases). With 5 bases removed from V and 4 bases from J, the gap between germline ends came to 14 bases. Germline CDR1 KGHSH, CDR2 LQKENI. The CDR3 runs to 14 residues. The CDR3 here is CASSNQGSSYGYTF. The CDR3 coding sequence is TGTGCCAGCTCAAACCAGGGGTCGTCCTATGGCTACACCTTC.

The CDR3 nucleotides are TGTGCCAGCAGTTCACCGGACAGCACGAACACTGAAGCTTTCTTT. It translates to CASSSPDSTNTEAFF. The chain joins TRBV6-1 to TRBJ1-1; TRBD1 might be the D (6 bases). Per germline, CDR1 MNHNS and CDR2 SASEGT. The CDR3 spans 15 residues. Trimming cost V 5 bases and J 1 base, with 14 bases left between them.

This clone was found once. The gene calls are TRBV7-9 and TRBJ2-7; weak D call: TRBD1 (5 bases). Germline V lookup: CDR1 SEHNR, CDR2 FQNEAQ (reference sequence). V lost 3 bases and J lost 2, with 11 bases in between. The CDR3 is 14 amino acids. The CDR3 reads CASSFWTSTYEQYF. The CDR3 nucleotides read TGTGCCAGCAGCTTTTGGACATCTACCTACGAGCAGTACTTC.

This chain joins TRBV19 and TRBJ1-1; maybe TRBD1 (5 bases). V lost 5 bases and J 0 bases, leaving 10 bases between the germline ends. The CDR3 consists of 14 residues. The germline CDR1 and CDR2 sequences are LNHDA and SQIVND (reference sequence). CDR3 sequence: CASSSGTVNTEAFF. The CDR3 region has the DNA TGTGCCAGTAGTTCCGGGACGGTGAACACTGAAGCTTTCTTT.

This clone was seen once. The chain uses TRBV2 and TRBJ1-1; TRBD1 matches at 9 bases. CDR3 length: 15 amino acids. J lost 4 bases, V lost 7 bases, and 10 bases had no gene match. The germline V gene encodes CDR1 SNHLY and CDR2 FYNNEI. CDR3 sequence (DNA): TGTGCCAGCAAGACAGGGGGAGCCCGAATCACTGAAGCTTTCTTT. Translation gives CASKTGGARITEAFF. Full variable domain (outside the CDR3, taken from reference TRBV2 and TRBJ1-1): EPEVTQTPSHQVTQMGQEVILRCVPISNHLYFYWYRQILGQKVEFLVSFYNNEISEKSEIFDDQFSVERPDGSNFTLKIRSTKLEDSAMYFCASKTGGARITEAFFGQGTRLTVV.

The chain has TRBV7-9 and TRBJ2-7; the D gene is possibly TRBD2 (5 bases). This CDR3 contains 13 residues. V dropped 5 bases and J dropped 6 bases, with 14 bases sitting between them. Germline V gives CDR1 SEHNR, CDR2 FQNEAQ (reference sequence). The CDR3 spells CASSPYSDPEQYF. CDR3 bases: TGTGCCAGCAGCCCCTATAGCGATCCCGAGCAGTACTTC.

The CDR3 DNA reads as TGTGCCAGCAGCCCTGGTGGCCAGCCCCAGCATTTT. It yields the protein CASSPGGQPQHF. The chain combines TRBV5-6 with TRBJ1-5, with D unresolved. The germline gives CDR1 SGHDT, CDR2 YYEEEE. The CDR3 runs to 12 residues. Trimming cost V 4 bases and J 7 bases, with 9 bases left between them.

Here the CDR3 reads CASSLGVLRNTEAFF. CDR3 coding DNA: TGTGCCAGCAGCTTGGGCGTCCTGCGGAACACTGAAGCTTTCTTT. This sequence joins TRBV5-5 and TRBJ1-1; D ambiguous. V was trimmed by 0 bases and J by 1 base, leaving 10 bases between them. The CDR3 length is 15 residues. Per germline, CDR1 SGHKS and CDR2 YYEKEE (reference sequence).